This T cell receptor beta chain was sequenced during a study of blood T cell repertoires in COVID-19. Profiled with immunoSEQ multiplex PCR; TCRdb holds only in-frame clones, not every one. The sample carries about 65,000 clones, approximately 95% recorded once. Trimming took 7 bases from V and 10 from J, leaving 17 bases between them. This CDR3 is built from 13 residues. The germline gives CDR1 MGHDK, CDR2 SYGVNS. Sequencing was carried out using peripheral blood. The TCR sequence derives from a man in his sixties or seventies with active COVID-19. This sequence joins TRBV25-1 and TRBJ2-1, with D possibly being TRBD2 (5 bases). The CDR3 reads CASISSPGCEQFF. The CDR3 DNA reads TGTGCCAGCATTAGTTCCCCGGGGTGCGAGCAGTTCTTC.